This T cell receptor (beta chain) was sequenced in a study of T cells in localized non-small cell lung cancer. General observations from the study: Compared with tumor, uninvolved adjacent lung displayed greater T cell clonality, ranking highest overall. Tumor samples were not multi-region, leaving intratumor heterogeneity unexcluded.

Comment on this clone: The antigen remains unidentified.

Trimming cost V 5 bases and J 6 bases; bases outside gene matches: 11. CDR1 and CDR2 (germline): SGHTA, FQGNSA. The CDR3 is 16 residues long. Assay used: immunoSEQ multiplex PCR; TCRdb lists only in-frame clones, some missing. The repertoire holds 30,000 to 45,000 clones, with around 90% as singletons. The gene calls are TRBV7-2 and TRBJ2-1, with 9 positions matching TRBD2. This clonotype was obtained from a woman aged 35-75 years with stage I lung adenocarcinoma. This sample comprised peripheral blood, obtained before any cancer treatment. This CDR3 reads CASSVTLAGVVNEQFF. CDR3 DNA sequence: TGTGCCAGCAGCGTAACGTTAGCGGGAGTCGTCAATGAGCAGTTCTTC.